This T cell receptor (beta chain) was documented in a study of T cell repertoires in cytomegalovirus infection (dated 2019 in TCRdb). With respect to the entire study: Recently identified HLA-C-restricted CMV epitopes, whose presentation resists viral immunomodulation, were targeted by peptide stimulations together with well-studied HLA-B-restricted epitopes. Donor HLA type was relevant to the analysis, because carriage of CMV infection together with the matching HLA type was indicated by public TCR beta signatures.

Ten or more counts support this clonotype. Its antigen is unknown. No clone much larger than this one lies a single base away; base qualities are absent. Sample treatment or condition, as interpreted from the label and publication: in vitro stimulation with specific CMV peptide epitopes to enrich CMV-specific T cells. Unmatched junction bases come to 0, with V trimmed by 3 bases and J by 4 bases. The germline V gene sets CDR1 to SGHTA and CDR2 to FQGNSA. The CDR3 holds 13 amino acids from the cysteine to the phenylalanine. Only the CDR3 region is kept as DNA, spanning 39 bases read in frame from base 1. General conclusions and limits of the study: The ex vivo response was dominated by HLA-C-restricted CMV-specific TCR beta clonotypes, which also provided the single most frequent clonotype in two of eight donors. Cumulative frequency of public TCR beta family members discriminated carriers of CMV infection plus the relevant HLA type in this cohort and an independent approximately 360-donor cohort.

Sequencing instrument: Illumina HiSeq 1500. TCRdb applied fastp at Q25 and MiXCR to the public reads, then kept only in-frame beta chains. Here each entry gathers all rows of one CDR3 protein and keeps the most common genes and DNA. Within this sample are more than 250,000 distinct CDR3 sequences, with 20% to 25% of them counted one time only. The top ten clones comprise 10% to 15% of the sample. This specimen was cultured PBMCs, taken from culture after CMV antigen stimulation. The origin of this receptor is a human donor in good health (CMV status not recorded). Some clones in this sample may be carry-over from other donors' samples. The chain uses TRBV7-2 and TRBJ2-5; TRBD2 matches 9 bases in the middle. The DNA sequence follows: TGTGCCAGCAGCTTGACTAGCGGAGAGACCCAGTACTTC. Translation gives CASSLTSGETQYF.